This T cell receptor beta chain stems from a study of cytotoxic CD8 clonotypes in ibrutinib-treated CLL. Whole-study results and caveats: Age-matched healthy donor levels were exceeded by baseline clonality, which tracked circulating CD8+ T-cell counts. Public clonotypes showed up rarely, and on treatment they shrank or held steady.

This clone was detected a few times. The antigen remains undetermined. TCRdb's copy holds only in-frame clones and misses some; the assay was immunoSEQ multiplex PCR. The sample holds some 290,000 clones, roughly 80% seen once. This CDR3 is 10 amino acids long. In germline, CDR1 is KGHSH, CDR2 LQKENI. The V end was cut by 3 bases, the J end by 6 bases, with 2 bases between. The sample was PBMCs, taken before ibrutinib treatment. The TCR sequence derives from a human donor with chronic lymphocytic leukemia. V is TRBV18 and J is TRBJ1-2; D is undetermined. The CDR3 sequence: CASSPDGYTF. The DNA for the CDR3 is TGTGCCAGCTCACCGGATGGCTACACCTTC.